Shown below are 4 T cell receptor beta chains from a single sample sequenced in a study of blood T cell repertoires in COVID-19. Clones were read by immunoSEQ multiplex PCR, and TCRdb kept only the in-frame ones, dropping some. The sample has roughly 160,000 clones; approximately 90% are singletons. Material: peripheral blood. Every receptor here comes from a man in his fifties with acute or convalescent COVID-19.

The gene calls are TRBV19 and TRBJ1-6; tentative D call: TRBD1 (6 bases). The germline gives CDR1 LNHDA, CDR2 SQIVND (reference sequence). The CDR3 has 13 residues. Trimming removed 7 bases at V and 6 bases at J, with 10 bases between. The CDR3: CASNGQLNSPLHF. The CDR3 DNA is TGTGCCAGTAACGGACAGCTTAATTCACCCCTCCACTTT.

This clone came up a few times. The J gene is TRBJ2-1, the V gene TRBV9, with D uncertain. The CDR3 extends over 12 amino acids. Deletions cut 0 bases from V and 8 bases from J, with 6 bases between. Germline values: CDR1 SGDLS, CDR2 YYNGEE. Written as DNA, the CDR3 is TGTGCCAGCAGCGTAGGAGCTTATGAGCAGTTCTTC. Its protein product is CASSVGAYEQFF.

The chain carries TRBV13 and TRBJ2-3; D perhaps matches TRBD2 (5 bases). Looked up from germline, CDR1 is PRHDT and CDR2 is FYEKMQ (reference sequence). There are 13 residues in the CDR3. V dropped 5 bases and J dropped 5 bases, with 11 bases sitting between them. The CDR3 DNA reads as TGTGCCAGCAGCCCCGGGGTACTAGATACGCAGTATTTT. The encoded protein is CASSPGVLDTQYF.

The chain is built from TRBV19 and TRBJ2-2; D perhaps matches TRBD2 (6 bases). Germline V gene lookup returns CDR1 LNHDA and CDR2 SQIVND (reference sequence). Deletions cut 6 bases from V and 1 base from J, with 12 bases between. This CDR3 has 15 residues. The CDR3 DNA follows: TGTGCCAGTAGCACGGTGGAGGGGAACACCGGGGAGCTGTTTTTT. It translates to CASSTVEGNTGELFF.